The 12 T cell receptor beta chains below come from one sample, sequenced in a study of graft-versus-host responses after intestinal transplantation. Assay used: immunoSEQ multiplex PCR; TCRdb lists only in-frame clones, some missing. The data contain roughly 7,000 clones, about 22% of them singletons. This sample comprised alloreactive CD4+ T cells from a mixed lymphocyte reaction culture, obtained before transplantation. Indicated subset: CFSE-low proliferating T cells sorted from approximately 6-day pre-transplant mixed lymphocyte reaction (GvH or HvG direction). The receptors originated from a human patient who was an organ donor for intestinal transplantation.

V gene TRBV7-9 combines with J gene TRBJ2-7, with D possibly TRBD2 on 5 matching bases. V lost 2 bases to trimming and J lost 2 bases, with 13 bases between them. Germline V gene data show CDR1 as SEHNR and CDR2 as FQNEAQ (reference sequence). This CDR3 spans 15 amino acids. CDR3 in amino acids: CASSLTASPTYEQYF. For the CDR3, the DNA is TGTGCCAGCAGCTTAACGGCTAGCCCTACCTACGAGCAGTACTTC.

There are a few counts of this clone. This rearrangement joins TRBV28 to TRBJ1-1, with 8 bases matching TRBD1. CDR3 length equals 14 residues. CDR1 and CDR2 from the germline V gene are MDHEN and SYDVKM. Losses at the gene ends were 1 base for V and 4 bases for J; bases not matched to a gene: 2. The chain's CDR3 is CASSLYTGGTEAFF. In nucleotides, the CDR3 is TGTGCCAGCAGTTTATATACAGGGGGCACTGAAGCTTTCTTT.

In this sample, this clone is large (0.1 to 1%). This chain's CDR3 is CASREDSLGGYTF. The CDR3, as DNA: TGTGCCAGCAGAGAGGACAGTCTGGGAGGCTACACCTTC. The chain couples TRBV6-6 to TRBJ1-2; a weak D match, TRBD1 (6 bases). Germline V gene data show CDR1 as MNHNY and CDR2 as SVGAGI (reference sequence). The CDR3 extends over 13 amino acids. V was shortened by 6 bases and J by 8 bases, with 16 bases between the two germline ends.

DNA of the CDR3: TGTGCCAGCAGTGGACAGGGGGACTATGGCTACACCTTC. It yields the protein CASSGQGDYGYTF. The chain carries TRBV6-1 and TRBJ1-2; 9 bases line up with TRBD1. Looked up from germline, CDR1 is MNHNS and CDR2 is SASEGT. With 4 bases clipped from V and 3 bases from J, the junction kept 0 bases outside the gene matches. The CDR3 is 13 amino acids.

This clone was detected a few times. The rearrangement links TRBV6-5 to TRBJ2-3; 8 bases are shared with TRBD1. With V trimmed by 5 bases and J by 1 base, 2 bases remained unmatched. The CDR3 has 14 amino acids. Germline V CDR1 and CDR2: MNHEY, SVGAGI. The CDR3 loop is CASSDRGGTDTQYF. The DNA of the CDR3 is TGTGCCAGCAGTGACAGGGGCGGCACAGATACGCAGTATTTT.

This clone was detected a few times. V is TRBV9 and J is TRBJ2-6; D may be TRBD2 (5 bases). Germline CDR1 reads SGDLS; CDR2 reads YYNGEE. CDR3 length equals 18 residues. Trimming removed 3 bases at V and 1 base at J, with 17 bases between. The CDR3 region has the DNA TGTGCCAGCAGCGAGCTCCCTCATCCGGGGTCTGGGGCCAACGTCCTGACTTTC. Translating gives CASSELPHPGSGANVLTF.

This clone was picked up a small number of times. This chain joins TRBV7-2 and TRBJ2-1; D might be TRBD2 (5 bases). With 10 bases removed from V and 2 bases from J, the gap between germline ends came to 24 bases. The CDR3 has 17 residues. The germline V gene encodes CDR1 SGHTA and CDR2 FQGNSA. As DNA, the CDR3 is TGTGCCATCATCTTAAGGCGTGCTATCGGGACCTACAATGAGCAGTTCTTC. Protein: CAIILRRAIGTYNEQFF.

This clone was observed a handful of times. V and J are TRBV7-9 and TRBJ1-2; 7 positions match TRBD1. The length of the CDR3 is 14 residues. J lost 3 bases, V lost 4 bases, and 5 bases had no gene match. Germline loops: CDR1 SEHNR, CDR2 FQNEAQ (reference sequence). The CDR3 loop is CASSSTGFDYGYTF. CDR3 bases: TGTGCCAGCAGCTCGACAGGGTTTGACTATGGCTACACCTTC.

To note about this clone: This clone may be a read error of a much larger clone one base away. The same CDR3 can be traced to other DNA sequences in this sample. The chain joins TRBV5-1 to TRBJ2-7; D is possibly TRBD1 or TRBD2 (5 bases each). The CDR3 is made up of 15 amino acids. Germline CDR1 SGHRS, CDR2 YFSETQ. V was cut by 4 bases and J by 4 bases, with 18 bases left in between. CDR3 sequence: CASSRGTHGDYEQYF. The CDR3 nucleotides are TGCGCCAGCAGCCGAGGGACGCACGGGGATTACGAGCAGTACTTC.

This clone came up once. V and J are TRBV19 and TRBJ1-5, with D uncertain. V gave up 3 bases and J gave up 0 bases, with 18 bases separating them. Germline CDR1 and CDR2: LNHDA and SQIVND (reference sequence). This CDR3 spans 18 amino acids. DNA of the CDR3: TGTGCCAGTAGTATTGACAACCGCTACCCCCATAGCAATCAGCCCCAGCATTTT. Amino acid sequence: CASSIDNRYPHSNQPQHF.

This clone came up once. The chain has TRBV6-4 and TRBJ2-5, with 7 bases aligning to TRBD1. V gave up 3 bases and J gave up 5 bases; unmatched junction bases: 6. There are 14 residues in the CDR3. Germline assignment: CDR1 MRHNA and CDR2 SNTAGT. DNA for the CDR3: TGTGCCAGCAGTGAGAGACAGGGTAGGGAGACCCAGTACTTC. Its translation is CASSERQGRETQYF.

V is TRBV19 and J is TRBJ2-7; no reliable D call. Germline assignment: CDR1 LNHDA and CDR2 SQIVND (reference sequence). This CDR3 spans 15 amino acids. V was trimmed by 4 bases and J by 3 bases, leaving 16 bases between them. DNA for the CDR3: TGTGCCAGTAGTAGACGAAAGGATTCGGTCTACGAGCAGTACTTC. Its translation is CASSRRKDSVYEQYF.